What follows are 29 T cell receptor beta chains derived from one specimen sequenced in a study of blood T cell repertoires in COVID-19. Profiled with immunoSEQ multiplex PCR; TCRdb holds only in-frame clones, not every one. Among about 110,000 clones, 65% to 80% were seen once, and the ten largest hold 1.8%. Material for sequencing was peripheral blood. The receptors were sampled from a woman in her 40s with acute or convalescent COVID-19.

The genes are TRBV19 and TRBJ2-1; perhaps TRBD2 as D (5 bases). The germline V gene encodes CDR1 LNHDA and CDR2 SQIVND (reference sequence). V gave up 5 bases and J gave up 6 bases, with 11 bases separating them. The CDR3 covers 13 residues. Here the CDR3 DNA reads TGTGCCAGTAGTCTCGGAGGTTCCAATGAGCAGTTCTTC. Translating it yields CASSLGGSNEQFF. Full variable domain (rest looked up from reference TRBV19 and TRBJ2-1): DGGITQSPKYLFRKEGQNVTLSCEQNLNHDAMYWYRQDPGQGLRLIYYSQIVNDFQKGDIAEGYSVSREKKESFPLTVTSAQKNPTAFYLCASSLGGSNEQFFGPGTRLTVL.

The rearrangement uses TRBV10-3 and TRBJ1-1, with D maybe TRBD1 (5 bases). CDR3 length: 13 amino acids. CDR1 is ENHRY, CDR2 SYGVKD, per germline. Trimming removed 6 bases at V and 0 bases at J, with 8 bases between. CDR3 sequence reads: CAIRGELNTEAFF. The CDR3 bases are TGTGCCATCAGAGGGGAATTGAACACTGAAGCTTTCTTT.

This chain uses TRBV7-6 with TRBJ2-1; TRBD2 is a possible D gene (7 bases). Germline V CDR1 and CDR2: SGHVS, FNYEAQ. The CDR3 runs to 17 residues. V lost 5 bases, J lost 7 bases, and 24 bases lay in between. CDR3 sequence: CASSPREAGAGYNEQFF. The CDR3, as DNA: TGTGCCAGCAGCCCCAGAGAGGCGGGGGCGGGGTATAATGAGCAGTTCTTC.

This clone showed up just a few times. The chain employs TRBV28 and TRBJ1-1, with 9 bases aligning to TRBD1. CDR3 length: 16 residues. Trimming cost V 2 bases and J 1 base; bases outside gene matches: 5. Per germline, CDR1 MDHEN and CDR2 SYDVKM. In DNA form, the CDR3 reads TGTGCCAGCAGTTTACAGGACAGGGGCTGGAACACTGAAGCTTTCTTT. Its protein is CASSLQDRGWNTEAFF.

DNA of the CDR3: TGTGCCAGCAGCTCGACAGGCACCACTGAAGCTTTCTTT. This encodes CASSSTGTTEAFF. The genes are TRBV7-9 and TRBJ1-1, with D maybe TRBD1 (6 bases). The V end was cut by 4 bases, the J end by 4 bases, with 10 bases between. CDR1 is SEHNR and CDR2 is FQNEAQ in the germline V gene (reference sequence). The CDR3 runs to 13 residues.

The chain is built from TRBV5-6 and TRBJ2-7; possibly TRBD2 for D (6 bases). This CDR3 contains 16 residues. Between the trimmed V and J ends, which lost 0 bases and 2 bases, there was a span of 15 bases. CDR1 and CDR2 (germline): SGHDT, YYEEEE. The CDR3: CASSLEGTPTPYEQYF. The CDR3 nucleotides read TGTGCCAGCAGCTTGGAGGGGACTCCGACCCCCTACGAGCAGTACTTC.

This chain joins TRBV29-1 and TRBJ1-2; the D gene is possibly TRBD1 (5 bases). Germline CDR1 and CDR2: SQVTM and ANQGSEA. The CDR3 length is 15 residues. V gave up 3 bases and J gave up 6 bases, with 20 bases separating them. This CDR3 is CSVDYRNSGADGYTF. The CDR3 DNA follows: TGCAGCGTTGATTACAGGAATTCGGGTGCGGATGGCTACACCTTC.

This clone has just a few counts. The chain couples TRBV6-5 to TRBJ1-1; a possible D gene is TRBD1 (5 bases). V was cut by 7 bases and J by 4 bases, with 10 bases left in between. CDR1 is MNHEY, CDR2 SVGAGI, per germline. This CDR3 has 12 residues. The DNA for the CDR3 is TGTGCCAGCACGGGGGGTACCACTGAAGCTTTCTTT. This encodes CASTGGTTEAFF.

This clone was seen once. This chain joins TRBV27 and TRBJ2-1; weak D call: TRBD2 (5 bases). The CDR3 is made up of 15 amino acids. Trimming took off 8 bases at V and 0 bases at J, with 14 bases between the two ends. CDR1 is MNHEY and CDR2 is SMNVEV in the germline V gene (reference sequence). The CDR3 bases are TGTGCCAGCCGACGGGAAGTAAGCTCCTACAATGAGCAGTTCTTC. This codes for CASRREVSSYNEQFF.

V is TRBV30 and J is TRBJ1-2; weak D call: TRBD1 (5 bases). In germline, CDR1 is GTSNPN, CDR2 SVGIG (reference sequence). CDR3 length: 12 residues. With 5 bases removed from V and 2 bases from J, the gap between germline ends came to 9 bases. CDR3 amino acids: CAWAGGNYGYTF. CDR3 DNA: TGTGCCTGGGCCGGGGGAAACTATGGCTACACCTTC.

The chain uses TRBV15 and TRBJ2-7, with TRBD1 matching over 8 bases. CDR1 is LNHNV, CDR2 YYDKDF, per germline (reference sequence). The CDR3 is made up of 16 amino acids. The J segment lost 2 bases and the V segment lost 4 bases, leaving 10 bases of the junction unmatched. CDR3 protein: CATSKSIGTGPYEQYF. The CDR3 DNA follows: TGTGCCACCAGCAAGAGTATCGGGACAGGTCCCTACGAGCAGTACTTC. The full variable domain, in which reference TRBV15 and TRBJ2-7 provide the parts outside the CDR3, is DAMVIQNPRYQVTQFGKPVTLSCSQTLNHNVMYWYQQKSSQAPKLLFHYYDKDFNNEADTPDNFQSRRPNTSFCFLDIRSPGLGDTAMYLCATSKSIGTGPYEQYFGPGTRLTVT.

DNA for the CDR3: TGTGCCAGCACCTCAACAGCTGGGGCCAACGTCCTGACTTTC. It codes for CASTSTAGANVLTF. This rearrangement joins TRBV6-5 to TRBJ2-6; no firm D call. Germline CDR1 and CDR2: MNHEY and SVGAGI. The CDR3 is 14 amino acids. V was pared by 7 bases and J by 2 bases, with 9 bases between.

V is TRBV5-1 and J is TRBJ1-6, with a weak D call TRBD1 (6 bases). V was shortened by 2 bases and J by 8 bases, with 20 bases between the two germline ends. The CDR3 spans 17 residues. CDR1 and CDR2 from the germline V gene are SGHRS and YFSETQ. CDR3 in amino acids: CASSLNPSGQSHSPLHF. The CDR3 coding sequence is TGCGCCAGCAGCTTAAACCCTTCAGGACAGAGTCATTCACCCCTCCACTTT.

The genes are TRBV5-6 and TRBJ2-7, with D possibly TRBD2 on 6 matching bases. The V and J ends lost 2 bases and 6 bases respectively, with 12 bases between them. The germline V gene encodes CDR1 SGHDT and CDR2 YYEEEE. CDR3 length: 13 residues. CDR3 sequence: CASSFVGGGEQYF. CDR3 DNA sequence: TGTGCCAGCAGCTTTGTGGGAGGAGGCGAGCAGTACTTC.

This clone turned up a few times. The J gene is TRBJ1-1, the V gene TRBV7-9; 9 nucleotides match TRBD1. The CDR3 is made up of 16 amino acids. The V gene's germline CDR1 is SEHNR and CDR2 FQNEAQ (reference sequence). The V and J ends lost 6 bases and 8 bases, in that order; junction bases with no gene match: 16. CDR3 bases: TGTGCCAGCAGACCACCGGGACAGGGAGTCTTCTTGGAAGCTTTCTTT. It codes for CASRPPGQGVFLEAFF. Variable domain in full (rest from reference TRBV7-9 and TRBJ1-1): DTGVSQNPRHKITKRGQNVTFRCDPISEHNRLYWYRQTLGQGPEFLTYFQNEAQLEKSRLLSDRFSAERPKGSFSTLEIQRTEQGDSAMYLCASRPPGQGVFLEAFFGQGTRLTVV.

The chain joins TRBV4-3 to TRBJ2-7; 10 bases align to TRBD1. Germline-derived CDR1 and CDR2 are LGHNA and YSLEER. The J segment lost 3 bases and the V segment lost 1 base, leaving 3 bases of the junction unmatched. CDR3 length: 15 residues. The CDR3: CASSQGQGAFYEQYF. The CDR3 bases are TGCGCCAGCAGCCAAGGACAGGGGGCTTTCTACGAGCAGTACTTC.

The chain recombines TRBV7-3 with TRBJ1-2; 8 positions agree with TRBD1. Germline CDR1 SGHTA, CDR2 FQGTGA. With 9 bases clipped from V and 5 bases from J, the junction kept 11 bases outside the gene matches. The CDR3 runs 14 residues. The CDR3 nucleotides are TGTGCCAGTGCCCGAGGACAGGGAATGTATGGCTACACCTTC. As protein: CASARGQGMYGYTF.

A few counts support this clone. The chain combines TRBV19 with TRBJ1-5; 7 bases line up with TRBD1. Per the germline V gene, CDR1 is LNHDA and CDR2 is SQIVND (reference sequence). V gave up 2 bases and J gave up 0 bases; unmatched junction bases: 13. The CDR3 spans 19 residues. This chain's CDR3 is CASSILPGQMINSNQPQHF. The CDR3 DNA follows: TGTGCCAGTAGTATACTTCCGGGACAGATGATTAATAGCAATCAGCCCCAGCATTTT.

The count of this clone is one. V gene TRBV2 combines with J gene TRBJ1-2; TRBD1 matches at 8 bases. V was clipped by 9 bases and J by 1 base; unmatched bases: 7. Per germline, CDR1 SNHLY and CDR2 FYNNEI. This CDR3 comprises 14 residues. The CDR3 loop reads CASGQGQNNYGYTF. The CDR3 DNA follows: TGTGCCAGTGGACAGGGACAAAATAACTATGGCTACACCTTC.

The J gene is TRBJ1-3, the V gene TRBV5-1; TRBD1 is a possible D gene (6 bases). V dropped 0 bases and J dropped 6 bases, with 10 bases sitting between them. CDR1 is SGHRS and CDR2 is YFSETQ in the germline V gene. CDR3 length: 14 residues. Here the CDR3 DNA reads TGCGCCAGCAGCTTGGCAGGGGCGGAAAACACCATATATTTT. Translated: CASSLAGAENTIYF.

This chain connects TRBV7-2 to TRBJ2-7; 14 positions match TRBD2. The CDR3 has 15 residues. The V gene's germline CDR1 is SGHTA and CDR2 FQGNSA. V was pared by 5 bases and J by 5 bases, with 5 bases of the junction left unmatched. CDR3 protein: CASSRGLAGADEQYF. The CDR3 nucleotides are TGTGCCAGCAGCCGGGGACTAGCGGGGGCCGACGAGCAGTACTTC. The variable domain in full, with the rest retrieved from reference TRBV7-2 and TRBJ2-7, is GAGVSQSPSNKVTEKGKDVELRCDPISGHTALYWYRQSLGQGLEFLIYFQGNSAPDKSGLPSDRFSAERTGGSVSTLTIQRTQQEDSAVYLCASSRGLAGADEQYFGPGTRLTVT.

The chain couples TRBV30 to TRBJ2-2, with TRBD2 matching over 7 bases. V shed 4 bases, J shed 4 bases, and the junction held 12 bases outside the gene matches. The germline gives CDR1 GTSNPN, CDR2 SVGIG (reference sequence). This CDR3 comprises 16 residues. CDR3 residues: CAWITARGDLTGELFF. Here the CDR3 DNA reads TGTGCCTGGATTACAGCACGGGGGGATCTCACCGGGGAGCTGTTTTTT.

The chain has TRBV29-1 and TRBJ1-1; D unclear. This CDR3 spans 12 amino acids. In germline, CDR1 is SQVTM, CDR2 ANQGSEA. Trimming cost V 6 bases and J 7 bases, with 15 bases left between them. In nucleotides, the CDR3 is TGCAGCGTGCACAGCGGTTTGGGTGAAGCTTTCTTT. It specifies CSVHSGLGEAFF.

The chain uses TRBV30 and TRBJ1-2, with TRBD1 as a possible D gene (6 bases). The CDR3 runs to 16 residues. Germline V gene data show CDR1 as GTSNPN and CDR2 as SVGIG (reference sequence). Trimming stripped 4 bases from V and 2 bases from J, with 20 bases between. Written as DNA, the CDR3 is TGTGCCTGGAACCGACCATCGGTGGGGGCCAACTATGGCTACACCTTC. Its translation: CAWNRPSVGANYGYTF.

The rearrangement joins TRBV28 to TRBJ1-5, with D possibly being TRBD1 (5 bases). V shed 0 bases and J shed 4 bases, with 16 bases lying between them. Germline CDR1 is MDHEN and CDR2 is SYDVKM. The CDR3 consists of 17 residues. Here the CDR3 reads CASSLWGGVGANQPQHF. The CDR3 DNA is TGTGCCAGCAGTTTATGGGGAGGGGTGGGTGCAAATCAGCCCCAGCATTTT.

This clone was seen just once. The chain joins TRBV30 to TRBJ1-3; D remains ambiguous. Looked up from germline, CDR1 is GTSNPN and CDR2 is SVGIG (reference sequence). Trimming took 3 bases from V and 8 from J, leaving 11 bases between them. The CDR3 is made up of 12 amino acids. The chain's CDR3 is CAWRRTGDTIYF. DNA of the CDR3: TGTGCCTGGAGAAGGACGGGAGACACCATATATTTT.

The chain uses TRBV19 and TRBJ2-1; D may be TRBD2 (6 bases). Germline CDR1 reads LNHDA; CDR2 reads SQIVND (reference sequence). The CDR3 is 13 residues long. Trimming removed 3 bases at V and 5 bases at J, with 8 bases between. CDR3 in amino acids: CASSIGEDNEQFF. For the CDR3, the DNA is TGTGCCAGTAGTATTGGGGAGGACAATGAGCAGTTCTTC.

This clone has only one observation. The chain uses TRBV19 and TRBJ1-2; TRBD1 aligns across 9 bases. The CDR3 is made up of 14 amino acids. In germline, CDR1 is LNHDA, CDR2 SQIVND (reference sequence). J gave up 1 base and V 5 bases, and 2 bases lay outside the gene matches. The CDR3 DNA follows: TGTGCCAGTAGTTTGGACAGGGGTAACTATGGCTACACCTTC. Translated, it gives CASSLDRGNYGYTF.

The chain couples TRBV5-6 to TRBJ2-1; 7 bases are shared with TRBD2. The CDR3 spans 15 residues. Per the germline V gene, CDR1 is SGHDT and CDR2 is YYEEEE. The trim removed 4 bases at V and 12 bases at J, leaving 16 bases unmatched. CDR3 region: CASSPARLAVAGQFF. The CDR3 nucleotides read TGTGCCAGCAGCCCCGCCCGGCTAGCGGTAGCAGGGCAGTTCTTC.